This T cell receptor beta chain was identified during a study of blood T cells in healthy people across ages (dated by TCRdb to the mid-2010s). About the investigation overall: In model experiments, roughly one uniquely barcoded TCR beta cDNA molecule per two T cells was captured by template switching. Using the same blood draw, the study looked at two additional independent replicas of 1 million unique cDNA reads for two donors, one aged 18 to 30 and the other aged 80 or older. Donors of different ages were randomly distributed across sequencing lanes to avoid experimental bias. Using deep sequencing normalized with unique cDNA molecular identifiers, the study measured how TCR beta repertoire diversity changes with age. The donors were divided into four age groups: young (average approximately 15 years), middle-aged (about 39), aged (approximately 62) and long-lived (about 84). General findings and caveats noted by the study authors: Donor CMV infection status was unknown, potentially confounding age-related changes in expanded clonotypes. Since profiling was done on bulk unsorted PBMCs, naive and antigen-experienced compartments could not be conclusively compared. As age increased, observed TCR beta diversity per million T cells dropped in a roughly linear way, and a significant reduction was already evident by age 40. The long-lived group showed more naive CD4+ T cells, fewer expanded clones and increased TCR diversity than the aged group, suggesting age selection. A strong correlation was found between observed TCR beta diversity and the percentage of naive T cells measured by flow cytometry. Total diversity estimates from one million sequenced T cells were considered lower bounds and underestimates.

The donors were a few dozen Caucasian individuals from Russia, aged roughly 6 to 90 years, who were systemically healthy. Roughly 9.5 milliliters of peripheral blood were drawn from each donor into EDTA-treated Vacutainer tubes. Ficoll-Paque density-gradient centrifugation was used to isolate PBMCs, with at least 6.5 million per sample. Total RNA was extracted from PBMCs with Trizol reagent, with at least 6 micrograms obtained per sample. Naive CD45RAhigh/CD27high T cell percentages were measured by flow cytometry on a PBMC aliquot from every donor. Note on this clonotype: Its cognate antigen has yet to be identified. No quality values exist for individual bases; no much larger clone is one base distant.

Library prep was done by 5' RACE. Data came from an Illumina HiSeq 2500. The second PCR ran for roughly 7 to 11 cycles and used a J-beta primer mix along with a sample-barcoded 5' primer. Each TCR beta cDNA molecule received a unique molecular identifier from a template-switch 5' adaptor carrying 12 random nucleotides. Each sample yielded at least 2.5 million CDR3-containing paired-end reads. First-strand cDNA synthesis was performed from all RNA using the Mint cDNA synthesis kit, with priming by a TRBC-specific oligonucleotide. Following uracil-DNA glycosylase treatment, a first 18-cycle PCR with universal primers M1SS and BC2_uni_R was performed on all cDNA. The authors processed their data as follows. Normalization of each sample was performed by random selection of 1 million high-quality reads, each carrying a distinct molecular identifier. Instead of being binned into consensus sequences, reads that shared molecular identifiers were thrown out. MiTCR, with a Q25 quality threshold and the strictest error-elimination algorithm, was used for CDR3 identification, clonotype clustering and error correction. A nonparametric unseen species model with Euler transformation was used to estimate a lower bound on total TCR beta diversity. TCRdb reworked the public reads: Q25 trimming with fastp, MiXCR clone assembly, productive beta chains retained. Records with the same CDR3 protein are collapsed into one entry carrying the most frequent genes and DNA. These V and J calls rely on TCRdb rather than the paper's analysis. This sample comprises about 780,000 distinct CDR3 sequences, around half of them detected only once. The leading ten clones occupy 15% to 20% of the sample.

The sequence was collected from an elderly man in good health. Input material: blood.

CDR3 protein: CASSHWGQVDNIQYF. In nucleotides, the sequence is TGCGCCAGCAGCCACTGGGGACAGGTAGACAACATTCAGTACTTC. This chain joins TRBV4-3 to TRBJ2-4; 8 middle bases align to TRBD1. Including cysteine and phenylalanine, the CDR3 has 15 amino acids. Only CDR3 DNA is held: 45 bases, read in frame from base 1. CDR1 LGHNA and CDR2 YSLEER were looked up in the germline V gene. From V the trimming removes 3 bases and from J it removes 7 bases, while the gene matches leave 8 bases of the junction unaccounted for.